The text below deals with one T cell receptor beta chain. No antigen is known for it. No much larger clone is present one base from it, and per-base qualities are unavailable. The sample belongs to a study of radiotherapy plus CTLA-4 blockade in lung cancer (dated by TCRdb to the late 2010s). Study-level background: Among the enrolled patients, under 20% had an objective response, and around 31% reached disease control. The study at large found these results: The strongest predictors of response were reported to be early dynamic shifts in blood T cell clones along with a rise in serum interferon-beta following radiation. After treatment with radiotherapy and ipilimumab, TCR clones that came from tumors expanded in the peripheral blood.

Library preparation employed the immunoSEQ multiplex PCR assay. The table was pulled from immuneACCESS by TCRdb, which kept in-frame rearrangements only. Such tables lose some clones; where checked, under half of the loss comes from unresolved V genes, and the rest has no known cause. This sample has around 86,000 clones in its table, and 75% to 90% of those were observed once. Together, the top ten hold roughly 0.82% of the sample. Focal radiation therapy combined with CTLA-4 blockade (ipilimumab) was tested in patients with chemo-refractory metastatic non-small-cell lung cancer. CDR3 length: 14 amino acids, cysteine to phenylalanine. The read is trimmed to its CDR3 DNA, 42 bases read in frame from base 1. Ends trimmed: V by 2 bases, J by 8 bases; bases unmatched to a gene: 4. The germline V gene provides CDR1 MNHEY and CDR2 SVGAGI.

This receptor was obtained from a human donor with non-small cell lung cancer who had stable disease on radiotherapy plus ipilimumab. The chain couples TRBV6-5 to TRBJ1-2; TRBD1 lines up with 11 middle nucleotides. The specimen comprised peripheral blood, sampled from a patient treated with radiotherapy plus ipilimumab. Here is the DNA: TGTGCCAGCAGTTACGGACAGGGGGCTATAGGCTACACCTTC. Translated, this is CASSYGQGAIGYTF.